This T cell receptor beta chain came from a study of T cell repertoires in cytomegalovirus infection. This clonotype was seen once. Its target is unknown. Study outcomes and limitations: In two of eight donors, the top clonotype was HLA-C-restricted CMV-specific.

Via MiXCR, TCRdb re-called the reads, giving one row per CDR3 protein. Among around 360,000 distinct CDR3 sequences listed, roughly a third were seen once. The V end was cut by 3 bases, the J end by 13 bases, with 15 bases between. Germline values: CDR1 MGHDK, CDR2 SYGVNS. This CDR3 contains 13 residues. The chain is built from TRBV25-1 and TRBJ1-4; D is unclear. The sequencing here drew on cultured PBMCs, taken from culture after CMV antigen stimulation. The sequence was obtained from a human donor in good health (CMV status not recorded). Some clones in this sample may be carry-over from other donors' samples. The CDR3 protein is CASSEPGIPRLFF. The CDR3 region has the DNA TGTGCCAGCAGTGAGCCGGGGATCCCCAGACTGTTTTTT. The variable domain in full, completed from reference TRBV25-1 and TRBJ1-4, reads EADIYQTPRYLVIGTGKKITLECSQTMGHDKMYWYQQDPGMELHLIHYSYGVNSTEKGDLSSESTVSRIRTEHFPLTLESARPSHTSQYLCASSEPGIPRLFFGSGTQLSVL.